This T cell receptor (beta chain) is from a study of T cells in Graves' hyperthyroidism and ophthalmopathy. It was RNA transcripts that yielded the amplified TCR beta CDR3 regions. The HTBI primer set served for first-round RT-PCR of the TCR CDR3. Each CDR3 protein is one row after TCRdb ran MiXCR on the multiplex PCR reads. The sample consists of 400,000 or so distinct CDR3 sequences, around 15% of them appearing once. Germline trimming cut 3 bases from V and 1 base from J; bases unmatched to any gene: 10. The germline V gene has CDR1 MNHNS and CDR2 SASEGT. The CDR3 has 19 amino acids. The sequence was collected from a middle-aged man with Graves' ophthalmopathy. The material sequenced was blood. This chain joins TRBV6-1 and TRBJ2-1; 12 bases fit TRBD2. The DNA of the CDR3 is TGTGCCAGCAGTGATTCCCGACTAGCGGGAGAAGTTTCCTACAATGAGCAGTTCTTC. This gives the protein CASSDSRLAGEVSYNEQFF.